These T cell receptor beta chains were read from a single sample in a study of cytomegalovirus exposure and HLA in healthy donors. Some clones are missing from TCRdb's copy, which holds only in-frame ones; the method was immunoSEQ multiplex PCR. The table includes some 150,000 clones, less than 90% detected once. The sequencing sample was made of PBMCs. Source of these receptors: a man between 18 and 35 years old in good health and CMV-seropositive. The CDR3 runs from the conserved cysteine through the conserved F or W. Fields, in order: J gene, V gene, D gene, clone size, CDR3 protein. A D gene is named only where the DNA matches it firmly. Part of the rows lack a size; the others show once, few, many or a class for expanded clones.

J gene: TRBJ1-3; V gene: TRBV7-2; D gene: -; clone size: -; CDR3 protein: CASSSLGSPSGNTIYF
J gene: TRBJ2-7; V gene: TRBV10-2; D gene: -; clone size: -; CDR3 protein: CASSGPYEQYF
J gene: TRBJ2-7; V gene: TRBV30; D gene: -; clone size: -; CDR3 protein: CAWSSTPTQYF
J gene: TRBJ1-1; V gene: TRBV7-2; D gene: -; clone size: -; CDR3 protein: CASSLDRYRTNTEAFF
J gene: TRBJ2-1; V gene: TRBV5-1; D gene: TRBD2; clone size: -; CDR3 protein: CASSLVGLPSDEQFF
J gene: TRBJ1-1; V gene: TRBV9; D gene: TRBD1; clone size: -; CDR3 protein: CASSVTGTAQKAFF
J gene: TRBJ1-2; V gene: TRBV5-6; D gene: -; clone size: -; CDR3 protein: CASSFRMRNNYGYTF
J gene: TRBJ2-3; V gene: TRBV5-1; D gene: -; clone size: -; CDR3 protein: CASSLLPGRTSTDTQYF
J gene: TRBJ1-2; V gene: TRBV4-3; D gene: TRBD1; clone size: -; CDR3 protein: CASSQDRWSGQGAGDYGYTF
J gene: TRBJ2-7; V gene: TRBV6-5; D gene: TRBD1; clone size: once; CDR3 protein: CASARPRGRSYEQYF
J gene: TRBJ2-5; V gene: TRBV5-1; D gene: -; clone size: -; CDR3 protein: CASYSGARETQYF